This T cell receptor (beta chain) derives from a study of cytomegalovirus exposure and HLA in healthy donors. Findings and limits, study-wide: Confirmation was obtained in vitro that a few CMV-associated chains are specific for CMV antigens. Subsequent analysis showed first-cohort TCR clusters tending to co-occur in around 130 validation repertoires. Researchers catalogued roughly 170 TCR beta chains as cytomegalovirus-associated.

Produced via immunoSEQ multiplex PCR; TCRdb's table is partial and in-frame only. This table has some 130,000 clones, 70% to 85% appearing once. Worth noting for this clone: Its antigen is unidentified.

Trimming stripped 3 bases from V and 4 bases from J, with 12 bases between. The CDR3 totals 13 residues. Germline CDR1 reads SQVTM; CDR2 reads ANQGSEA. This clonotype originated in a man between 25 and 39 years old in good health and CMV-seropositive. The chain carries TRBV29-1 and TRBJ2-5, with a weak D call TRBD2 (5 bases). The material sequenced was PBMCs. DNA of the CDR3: TGCAGCGTTGAGGCCGGAGGAGCAGAGACCCAGTACTTC. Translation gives CSVEAGGAETQYF.